The 24 T cell receptor beta chains below all came from one sample that was sequenced in a study of shared clonotypes between healthy human individuals. The repertoire was sequenced with immunoSEQ multiplex PCR; TCRdb's copy has only in-frame clones and lacks some. The sample lists about 1 million clones, about three quarters occurring once. The specimen sequenced was memory CD4+ T cells sorted from blood. The sample's subset: CD45RA-negative fraction. All receptors derive from a man aged 18-30 years in good health.

The chain combines TRBV9 with TRBJ2-1; 8 nucleotides line up with TRBD2. V shed 2 bases and J 10 bases; nucleotides not matched to a gene: 11. This CDR3 has 15 amino acids. Germline V lookup: CDR1 SGDLS, CDR2 YYNGEE. The CDR3 nucleotides are TGTGCCAGCAGCGTTTGGGGGGCCCAGCGGGAGGAGCAGTTCTTC. Translating gives CASSVWGAQREEQFF.

The gene calls are TRBV6-6 and TRBJ2-7; D ambiguous. The germline CDR1 and CDR2 sequences are MNHNY and SVGAGI (reference sequence). The CDR3 totals 16 residues. V was cut by 0 bases and J by 3 bases, with 15 bases left in between. CDR3 sequence: CASSYSASGPIYEQYF. The CDR3 DNA reads TGTGCCAGCAGTTACTCTGCTTCCGGACCGATCTACGAGCAGTACTTC.

This chain links TRBV2 with TRBJ2-7, with 8 bases that match TRBD2. V lost 10 bases, J lost 7 bases, and 12 bases stayed unmatched. The CDR3 runs 13 residues. Germline V gene sequence: CDR1 SNHLY, CDR2 FYNNEI. This CDR3 reads CATGDSRGAEQYF. The CDR3 coding sequence is TGTGCCACCGGGGACTCGCGGGGGGCGGAGCAGTACTTC.

This clone was observed a few times. CDR3 bases: TGTGCCAGCAGCCCCCTGAGCTCGTCCTACAATGAGCAGTTCTTC. Its protein product is CASSPLSSSYNEQFF. The V and J genes are TRBV5-4 and TRBJ2-1; D unresolved. Germline CDR1 and CDR2: SGHNT and YYREEE (reference sequence). The CDR3 extends over 15 amino acids. The V end lost 4 bases, the J end lost 1 base, and 12 bases lay between the germline ends.

The chain links TRBV5-4 to TRBJ1-1; TRBD1 might be the D (5 bases). CDR1 is SGHNT and CDR2 is YYREEE in the germline V gene (reference sequence). Trimming left V 3 bases short and J 2 bases short, with 8 bases between. The CDR3 totals 13 residues. The DNA of the CDR3 is TGTGCCAGCAGCTCGACAGCAAACACTGAAGCTTTCTTT. It encodes CASSSTANTEAFF.

V is TRBV15 and J is TRBJ1-2; 7 bases map to TRBD1. The germline CDR1 and CDR2 sequences are LNHNV and YYDKDF (reference sequence). V gave up 1 base and J gave up 3 bases; unmatched junction bases: 8. The CDR3 extends over 16 amino acids. As DNA, the CDR3 is TGTGCCACCAGCAGAGTTACCGGGACAGTGGACTATGGCTACACCTTC. It yields the protein CATSRVTGTVDYGYTF.

V and J are TRBV13 and TRBJ1-4; maybe TRBD1 (5 bases). The CDR3 consists of 15 residues. CDR1 is PRHDT and CDR2 is FYEKMQ in the germline V gene (reference sequence). Trimming removed 5 bases at V and 7 bases at J, with 17 bases between. CDR3 in DNA: TGTGCCAGCAGCCTGTGGTCCCCGGGGGGTGAAAAACTGTTTTTT. Its protein is CASSLWSPGGEKLFF. Full variable domain (outside the CDR3, taken from reference TRBV13 and TRBJ1-4): AAGVIQSPRHLIKEKRETATLKCYPIPRHDTVYWYQQGPGQDPQFLISFYEKMQSDKGSIPDRFSAQQFSDYHSELNMSSLELGDSALYFCASSLWSPGGEKLFFGSGTQLSVL.

The V gene is TRBV7-9, the J gene TRBJ1-2; D gene unclear. Trimming pared 5 bases from V and 0 bases from J, leaving 10 bases between. CDR3 length: 14 residues. Germline V gives CDR1 SEHNR, CDR2 FQNEAQ (reference sequence). CDR3 nucleotide sequence: TGTGCCAGCAGCCTCAGTGAAGCTAACTATGGCTACACCTTC. Its protein product is CASSLSEANYGYTF.

In the case of this clone: At the DNA level, this CDR3 is encoded by other sequences in the same sample as well. The rearrangement joins TRBV10-3 to TRBJ2-2, with 8 positions matching TRBD2. This CDR3 is built from 15 residues. Germline assignment: CDR1 ENHRY and CDR2 SYGVKD. J lost 1 base, V lost 4 bases, and 2 bases had no gene match. The CDR3 DNA sequence: TGTGCCATCAGTGTGGCGGGAGGGAACACCGGGGAGCTGTTTTTT. Translated: CAISVAGGNTGELFF.

At least ten counts were recorded for this clone. The genes are TRBV10-3 and TRBJ2-2; the D is unclear. Deletions cut 2 bases from V and 2 bases from J, with 9 bases between. Germline-derived CDR1 and CDR2 are ENHRY and SYGVKD. The CDR3 spans 15 residues. CDR3 coding DNA: TGTGCCATCAGTGAGCGAGGAGAAAACACCGGGGAGCTGTTTTTT. The encoded protein is CAISERGENTGELFF.

The gene calls are TRBV6-6 and TRBJ2-3, with D possibly TRBD2 on 6 matching bases. CDR3 size: 15 residues. Trimming took 8 bases from V and 5 from J, leaving 20 bases between them. Per germline, CDR1 MNHNY and CDR2 SVGAGI (reference sequence). The CDR3 nucleotides are TGTGCCAGCGCCAAGTCGGCGGGGACGGGAGATACGCAGTATTTT. Translating gives CASAKSAGTGDTQYF.

Here the CDR3 reads CASSSRQGEVQYF. CDR3 sequence (DNA): TGTGCCAGCTCATCAAGACAGGGCGAAGTTCAGTACTTC. The rearrangement joins TRBV18 to TRBJ2-4; 7 positions match TRBD1. Germline V gene data show CDR1 as KGHSH and CDR2 as LQKENI. V lost 5 bases to trimming and J lost 11 bases; unmatched junction nucleotides: 9. This CDR3 comprises 13 residues.

The rearrangement uses TRBV5-1 and TRBJ2-7; 11 bases line up with TRBD1. CDR3 length: 13 residues. Germline V lookup: CDR1 SGHRS, CDR2 YFSETQ. The V segment lost 3 bases and the J segment 6 bases; nucleotides outside the gene matches: 2. The CDR3 reads CASSWDRGVEQYF. The CDR3 DNA follows: TGCGCCAGCAGCTGGGACAGGGGGGTCGAGCAGTACTTC.

The rearrangement joins TRBV29-1 to TRBJ2-3; D gene ambiguous. The CDR3 has 10 residues. Germline values: CDR1 SQVTM, CDR2 ANQGSEA. The ends were cut back, 5 bases at V and 7 bases at J, with 7 bases in the middle. In DNA form, the CDR3 reads TGCAGCGTTAGGGATTATACGCAGTATTTT. As protein: CSVRDYTQYF.

This chain links TRBV28 with TRBJ1-5, with D unresolved. V lost 6 bases and J lost 3, with 15 bases in between. Germline V gene data show CDR1 as MDHEN and CDR2 as SYDVKM. This CDR3 is built from 15 residues. The DNA for the CDR3 is TGTGCCAGCAGCCAGAGCCGGGCTACCAATCAGCCCCAGCATTTT. It translates to CASSQSRATNQPQHF. Combining the CDR3 with reference TRBV28 and TRBJ1-5 gives the whole variable domain DVKVTQSSRYLVKRTGEKVFLECVQDMDHENMFWYRQDPGLGLRLIYFSYDVKMKEKGDIPEGYSVSREKKERFSLILESASTNQTSMYLCASSQSRATNQPQHFGDGTRLSIL.

The chain employs TRBV27 and TRBJ1-1, with D hard to call. Germline loops: CDR1 MNHEY, CDR2 SMNVEV (reference sequence). Trimming shortened V by 8 bases and J by 9 bases, and 16 bases separated the two germline ends. CDR3 length: 12 amino acids. CDR3 nucleotides: TGTGCCAGCGCTTCCCCAAGGACCAAAGCTTTCTTT. As protein: CASASPRTKAFF.

This rearrangement joins TRBV30 to TRBJ1-4; D is undetermined. V lost 2 bases to trimming and J lost 8 bases, with 12 bases between them. The CDR3 extends over 13 amino acids. Germline V gene data show CDR1 as GTSNPN and CDR2 as SVGIG (reference sequence). CDR3: CAWSSSAVEKLFF. CDR3 coding DNA: TGTGCCTGGAGTTCTAGCGCAGTCGAAAAACTGTTTTTT.

The V and J genes are TRBV5-4 and TRBJ1-2; a possible D gene is TRBD1 (6 bases). The CDR3 loop spans 14 amino acids. The germline V gene has CDR1 SGHNT and CDR2 YYREEE (reference sequence). Between the trimmed V and J ends, which lost 1 base and 0 bases, there was a span of 7 bases. The CDR3: CASSLRGTNYGYTF. The CDR3 DNA sequence: TGTGCCAGCAGCTTGAGGGGGACTAACTATGGCTACACCTTC.

The chain recombines TRBV2 with TRBJ2-7, with 9 bases aligning to TRBD2. Germline V gene lookup returns CDR1 SNHLY and CDR2 FYNNEI. The CDR3 consists of 14 residues. V shed 5 bases and J 0 bases; nucleotides not matched to a gene: 2. Written as DNA, the CDR3 is TGTGCCAGCAGTAGCGGGGGGCACTCCTACGAGCAGTACTTC. This translates into CASSSGGHSYEQYF.

The chain couples TRBV5-4 to TRBJ2-5, with D hard to call. V was cut by 0 bases and J by 1 base, with 7 bases left in between. This CDR3 spans 14 amino acids. CDR1 and CDR2 (germline): SGHNT, YYREEE (reference sequence). The CDR3 sequence: CASSLEHAQETQYF. The CDR3 DNA sequence: TGTGCCAGCAGCTTGGAGCATGCCCAAGAGACCCAGTACTTC. The complete variable domain, with remaining parts taken from reference TRBV5-4 and TRBJ2-5, reads ETGVTQSPTHLIKTRGQQVTLRCSSQSGHNTVSWYQQALGQGPQFIFQYYREEENGRGNFPPRFSGLQFPNYSSELNVNALELDDSALYLCASSLEHAQETQYFGPGTRLLVL.

The chain employs TRBV5-4 and TRBJ2-2; D possibly uses TRBD1 or TRBD2 (5 bases each). Trimming shortened V by 2 bases and J by 4 bases, and 12 bases separated the two germline ends. This CDR3 comprises 15 residues. The V gene's germline CDR1 is SGHNT and CDR2 YYREEE (reference sequence). For the CDR3, the DNA is TGTGCCAGCAGCTTCGGGACGGTGGGCACCGGGGAGCTGTTTTTT. This gives the protein CASSFGTVGTGELFF.

The chain carries TRBV11-3 and TRBJ2-5; TRBD2 aligns across 14 bases. V lost 5 bases to trimming and J lost 2 bases; unmatched junction nucleotides: 7. Germline CDR1 SGHNT, CDR2 YENEEA. The CDR3 loop spans 17 amino acids. The CDR3 sequence: CASSAGTSGSSQETQYF. CDR3 bases: TGTGCCAGCAGCGCCGGGACTAGCGGGAGTTCACAAGAGACCCAGTACTTC.

This clone was recorded once. The V gene is TRBV7-8, the J gene TRBJ2-1; D uncertain. Germline CDR1 SGHVS, CDR2 FQNEAQ. The V gene lost 4 bases and the J gene lost 0 bases, with 10 bases spanning the gap. The CDR3 totals 15 residues. The CDR3, as DNA: TGTGCCAGCAGCTACCAGGTTAGCTCCTACAATGAGCAGTTCTTC. This sequence encodes CASSYQVSSYNEQFF.

This clone appeared a few times. The chain combines TRBV9 with TRBJ2-2; 10 nucleotides align to TRBD2. Per the germline V gene, CDR1 is SGDLS and CDR2 is YYNGEE. There are 21 residues in the CDR3. After removal of 4 bases from V and 2 bases from J, the junction contained 20 bases not matched to a gene. CDR3 sequence: CASSPTVDRRLAGVNTGELFF. The DNA of the CDR3 is TGTGCCAGCAGCCCTACAGTAGATAGGCGTCTAGCGGGAGTAAACACCGGGGAGCTGTTTTTT.